The present T cell receptor (beta chain) was sequenced within a study of T cells in Graves' hyperthyroidism and ophthalmopathy. Study-level information: Pretreatment peripheral blood was obtained at initial diagnosis. Whole-study results and caveats: A model built on 13 V-J features separated ophthalmopathy from stable hyperthyroidism. For ophthalmopathy, model prediction preceded onset by a median approximately 6 months.

Trimming stripped 1 base from V and 7 bases from J, with 5 bases between. CDR3 size: 12 residues. The germline V gene encodes CDR1 SGHTA and CDR2 FQGTGA. Ten or more counts support this clonotype. Its antigen remains unknown. This could be a read error, since a much larger clone is one nucleotide away. Absence of ophthalmopathy progression within 18 months defined stable Graves' hyperthyroidism. RNA transcripts yielded amplified TCR beta CDR3 regions. Carried out on the TCR CDR3, a first-round RT-PCR used the HTBI primer set. Each CDR3 protein is one row after TCRdb ran MiXCR on the multiplex PCR reads. The sample comprises 400,000 to 550,000 distinct CDR3 sequences, over 13% of which are singletons, and around 17% rests with the top ten.

The sequencing input was blood. This receptor was obtained from a woman under 30 with Graves' hyperthyroidism. The genes are TRBV7-3 and TRBJ2-1, with D perhaps matching TRBD1 (5 bases). CDR3 DNA sequence: TGTGCCAGCAGCTTAAAGGGGAATGAGCAGTTCTTC. Its protein product is CASSLKGNEQFF.